This T cell receptor beta chain was obtained from a study of blood T cell repertoires in COVID-19. Study context: Sites in the United States, Italy and Spain provided acute and convalescent COVID-19 samples.

Participants classified as exposed had met a COVID-19 case within 2 weeks before study entry. This table comes from immunoSEQ multiplex PCR, and its TCRdb copy is limited to in-frame clones, with some not included. The table has 200,000 to 250,000 clones, almost 90% seen once; the top ten hold about 14%. This receptor was identified in a man aged 25-40 years who had been exposed to COVID-19. The sequenced material came from PBMCs or T cells enriched from blood (not recorded which).

CDR3 sequence (DNA): TGTGCCAGCAGTTATGGGGGAGGGCCCACTGAAGCTTTCTTT. It codes for CASSYGGGPTEAFF. The chain couples TRBV6-5 to TRBJ1-1; weak D call: TRBD1 (5 bases). The CDR3 has 14 residues. The V end was cut by 3 bases, the J end by 4 bases, with 12 bases between. Per the germline V gene, CDR1 is MNHEY and CDR2 is SVGAGI.